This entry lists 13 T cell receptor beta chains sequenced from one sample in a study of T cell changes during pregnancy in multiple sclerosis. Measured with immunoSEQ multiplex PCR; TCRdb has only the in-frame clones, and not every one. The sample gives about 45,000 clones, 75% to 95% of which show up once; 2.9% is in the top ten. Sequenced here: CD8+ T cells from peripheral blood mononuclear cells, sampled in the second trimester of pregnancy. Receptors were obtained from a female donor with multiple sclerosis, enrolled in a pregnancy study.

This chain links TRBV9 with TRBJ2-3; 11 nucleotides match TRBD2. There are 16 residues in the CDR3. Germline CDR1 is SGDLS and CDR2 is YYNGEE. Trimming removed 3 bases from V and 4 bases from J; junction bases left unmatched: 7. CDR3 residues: CASSDSGLAVPDTQYF. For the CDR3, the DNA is TGTGCCAGCAGCGACTCGGGACTAGCGGTCCCAGATACGCAGTATTTT.

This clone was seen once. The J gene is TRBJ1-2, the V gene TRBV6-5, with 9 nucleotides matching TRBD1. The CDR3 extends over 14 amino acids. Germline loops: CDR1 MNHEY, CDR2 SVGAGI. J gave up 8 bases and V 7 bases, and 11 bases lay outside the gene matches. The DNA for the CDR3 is TGTGCCAGCACTACGGACAGGGGCAATCTCGGCTACACCTTC. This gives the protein CASTTDRGNLGYTF.

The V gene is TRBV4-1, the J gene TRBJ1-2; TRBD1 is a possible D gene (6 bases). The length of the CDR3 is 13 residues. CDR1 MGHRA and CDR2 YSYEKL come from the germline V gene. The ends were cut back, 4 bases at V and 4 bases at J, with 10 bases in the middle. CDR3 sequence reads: CASSPLTGYGYTF. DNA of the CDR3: TGCGCCAGCAGCCCTTTGACAGGCTATGGCTACACCTTC.

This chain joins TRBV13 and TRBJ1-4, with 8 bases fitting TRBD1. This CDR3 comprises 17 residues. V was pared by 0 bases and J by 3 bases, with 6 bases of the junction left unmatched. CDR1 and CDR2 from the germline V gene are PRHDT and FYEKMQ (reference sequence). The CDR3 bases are TGTGCCAGCAGCTTAGGCCGAGGGACAGGACCTAATGAAAAACTGTTTTTT. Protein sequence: CASSLGRGTGPNEKLFF.

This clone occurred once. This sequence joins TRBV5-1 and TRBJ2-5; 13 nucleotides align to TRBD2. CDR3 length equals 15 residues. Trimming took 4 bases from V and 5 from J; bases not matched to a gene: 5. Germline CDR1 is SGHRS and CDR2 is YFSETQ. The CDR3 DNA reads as TGCGCCAGCAGCAAGACTAGCGGGGGGTTGGAGACCCAGTACTTC. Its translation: CASSKTSGGLETQYF.

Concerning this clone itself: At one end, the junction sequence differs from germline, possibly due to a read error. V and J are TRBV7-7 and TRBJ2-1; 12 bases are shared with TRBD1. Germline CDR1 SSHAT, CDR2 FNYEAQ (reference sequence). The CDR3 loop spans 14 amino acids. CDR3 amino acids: CASSPGQGAGEQFF. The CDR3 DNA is TGTGCTAGCAGTCCGGGACAGGGGGCGGGTGAGCAGTTCTTC. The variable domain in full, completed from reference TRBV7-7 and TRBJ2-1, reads GAGVSQSPRYKVTKRGQDVTLRCDPISSHATLYWYQQALGQGPEFLTYFNYEAQPDKSGLPSDRFSAERPEGSISTLTIQRTEQRDSAMYRCASSPGQGAGEQFFGPGTRLTVL.

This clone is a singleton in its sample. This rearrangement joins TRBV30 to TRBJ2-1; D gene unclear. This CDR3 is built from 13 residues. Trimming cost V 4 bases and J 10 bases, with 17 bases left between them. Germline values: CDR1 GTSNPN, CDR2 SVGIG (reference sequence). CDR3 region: CAWIQRWAGEQFF. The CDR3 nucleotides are TGTGCCTGGATCCAACGGTGGGCTGGGGAGCAGTTCTTC.

Here the CDR3 reads CASSLADRERDQPQHF. The CDR3 DNA follows: TGTGCCAGCAGCTTAGCCGACAGGGAAAGGGATCAGCCCCAGCATTTT. This chain joins TRBV7-8 and TRBJ1-5; the match to TRBD1 covers 7 bases. The V gene end was trimmed by 0 bases and the J gene end by 5 bases; junction bases not matched to a gene: 7. Germline V gene lookup returns CDR1 SGHVS and CDR2 FQNEAQ. The CDR3 covers 16 residues.

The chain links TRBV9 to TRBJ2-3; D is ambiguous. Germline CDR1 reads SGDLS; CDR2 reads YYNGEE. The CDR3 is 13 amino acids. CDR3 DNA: TGTGCTTCCACGGAGCTAAACACAGATACGCAGTATTTT. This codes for CASTELNTDTQYF.

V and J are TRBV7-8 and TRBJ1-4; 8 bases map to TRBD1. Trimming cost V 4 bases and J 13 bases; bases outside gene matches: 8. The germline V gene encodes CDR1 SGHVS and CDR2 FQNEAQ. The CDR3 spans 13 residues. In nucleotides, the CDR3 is TGTGCCAGCAGCTGGTCCGGGACAGGAAGACTGTTTTTT. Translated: CASSWSGTGRLFF.

The DNA of the CDR3 is TGTGCCAGCGGAGGAGGGGACAGTGCCTACGAGCAGTACTTC. This codes for CASGGGDSAYEQYF. The rearrangement uses TRBV5-6 and TRBJ2-7, with TRBD1 as a possible D gene (7 bases). V was clipped by 7 bases and J by 2 bases, with 16 bases between them. CDR1 SGHDT and CDR2 YYEEEE come from the germline V gene. The CDR3 covers 14 residues.

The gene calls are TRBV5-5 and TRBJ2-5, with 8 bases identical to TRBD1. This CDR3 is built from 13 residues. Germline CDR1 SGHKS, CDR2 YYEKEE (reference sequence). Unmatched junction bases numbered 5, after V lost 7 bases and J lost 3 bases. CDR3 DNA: TGTGCCAGCGTGACAGGGGTCGAAGAGACCCAGTACTTC. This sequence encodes CASVTGVEETQYF.

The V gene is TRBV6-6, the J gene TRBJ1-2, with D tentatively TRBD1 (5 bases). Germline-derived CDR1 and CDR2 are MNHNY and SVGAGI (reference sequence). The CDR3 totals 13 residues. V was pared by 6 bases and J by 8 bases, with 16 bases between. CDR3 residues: CASSRVGLMGYTF. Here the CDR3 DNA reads TGTGCCAGCAGCAGGGTAGGCCTTATGGGCTACACCTTC.